The 16 T cell receptor beta chains below come from one sample, sequenced in a study of T-cell reconstitution after alpha-beta-depleted transplantation in children. The authors prepared the TCRbeta library with unique molecular identifiers. TCRdb ran MiXCR on the PCR reads and lists one entry per CDR3 protein. The sample includes under 450,000 distinct CDR3 sequences, 15% to 20% of them seen just once. The sample here was PBMCs, mostly from graft donor cells, taken 360 days after TCRalphabeta/CD19-depleted stem cell transplant. The receptor source for this set is a boy younger than two who had a stem cell transplant for Wiskott-Aldrich syndrome, so the T cells may come from the graft donor.

This clonotype was counted a few times. The rearrangement uses TRBV4-1 and TRBJ2-3; D is uncertain. V dropped 0 bases and J dropped 2 bases, with 12 bases sitting between them. The CDR3 has 16 amino acids. Germline V gene lookup returns CDR1 MGHRA and CDR2 YSYEKL. The DNA of the CDR3 is TGCGCCAGCAGCCAAGAAGTGCCTCCAACCACAGATACGCAGTATTTT. It specifies CASSQEVPPTTDTQYF.

This clonotype was counted between two and nine times. This rearrangement joins TRBV3-1 to TRBJ2-2; D is unclear. Germline-derived CDR1 and CDR2 are LGHDT and YNNKEL (reference sequence). This CDR3 comprises 14 residues. V was trimmed by 5 bases and J by 5 bases, leaving 12 bases between them. The CDR3 DNA reads as TGTGCCAGCAGCAAATCGTTGGGGACCGGGGAGCTGTTTTTT. Translating it yields CASSKSLGTGELFF.

This clonotype was picked up many times. The chain couples TRBV3-1 to TRBJ2-5; D is undetermined. Germline CDR1 reads LGHDT; CDR2 reads YNNKEL (reference sequence). V lost 3 bases and J lost 5, with 13 bases in between. The CDR3 covers 14 residues. CDR3: CASSHRVPWETQYF. The CDR3 nucleotides read TGTGCCAGCAGCCATCGAGTGCCCTGGGAGACCCAGTACTTC.

Only a few counts were recorded for this clonotype. J is TRBJ1-1 and V is TRBV12-3 or TRBV12-4; the D is unclear. V lost 5 bases to trimming and J lost 11 bases, with 15 bases between them. CDR3 length: 12 residues. The CDR3 protein is CASSPWVLGAFF. CDR3 DNA sequence: TGTGCCAGCAGTCCGTGGGTTTTGGGGGCTTTCTTT.

CDR3: CATVRGPGGHYNEQFF. Here the CDR3 DNA reads TGTGCCACGGTCAGGGGTCCGGGGGGCCACTACAATGAGCAGTTCTTC. The J gene is TRBJ2-1, the V gene TRBV6-5; a weak D match, TRBD2 (7 bases). Deletions cut 10 bases from V and 3 bases from J, with 22 bases between. Germline CDR1 and CDR2: MNHEY and SVGAGI. The CDR3 has 16 amino acids.

The rearrangement uses TRBV5-6 and TRBJ2-1; 13 nucleotides agree with TRBD2. V shed 0 bases and J 3 bases; nucleotides not matched to a gene: 6. This CDR3 spans 18 amino acids. Germline V gene data show CDR1 as SGHDT and CDR2 as YYEEEE. CDR3 loop: CASSLGLAGGRGYNEQFF. The CDR3 coding sequence is TGTGCCAGCAGCTTGGGACTAGCGGGGGGCCGGGGCTACAATGAGCAGTTCTTC.

This clonotype was detected ten times or more. J is TRBJ2-1 and V is TRBV19; weak D call: TRBD1 (6 bases). The V and J ends lost 5 bases and 7 bases respectively, with 12 bases between them. Germline V gene sequence: CDR1 LNHDA, CDR2 SQIVND (reference sequence). The CDR3 sequence is 13 residues long. The DNA for the CDR3 is TGTGCCAGTAGTCCCTGGGGGCGAAATGAGCAGTTCTTC. Translation: CASSPWGRNEQFF.

There are a few counts of this clonotype. J is TRBJ2-5 and V is TRBV5-6, with 9 bases that match TRBD1. V shed 4 bases, J shed 5 bases, and the junction held 6 bases outside the gene matches. Germline assignment: CDR1 SGHDT and CDR2 YYEEEE. The CDR3 extends over 14 amino acids. The CDR3 protein is CASSLQGARETQYF. The DNA of the CDR3 is TGTGCCAGCAGCCTACAGGGGGCTCGGGAGACCCAGTACTTC.

The chain joins TRBV12-3 or TRBV12-4 to TRBJ2-7; 9 bases are a match to TRBD1. J lost 1 base, V lost 3 bases, and 10 bases had no gene match. This CDR3 spans 17 amino acids. This CDR3 is CASSFLGPGQGSYEQYF. CDR3 in DNA: TGTGCCAGCAGTTTCTTGGGACCGGGACAGGGTTCCTACGAGCAGTACTTC.

The chain combines TRBV20-1 with TRBJ1-2; 10 bases are shared with TRBD1. The V gene end was trimmed by 2 bases and the J gene end by 5 bases; junction bases not matched to a gene: 8. The V gene's germline CDR1 is DFQATT and CDR2 SNEGSKA (reference sequence). The CDR3 length is 15 residues. The CDR3 DNA sequence: TGCAGTGCTAGACCTAGGACAGGGGGGAGATATGGCTACACCTTC. This sequence encodes CSARPRTGGRYGYTF.

J is TRBJ2-7 and V is TRBV20-1, with D possibly being TRBD2 (5 bases). The germline CDR1 and CDR2 sequences are DFQATT and SNEGSKA (reference sequence). This CDR3 spans 14 amino acids. Trimming removed 3 bases at V and 2 bases at J, with 14 bases between. The CDR3 bases are TGCAGTGCTAGCGAAGCGGTCACGACCTACGAGCAGTACTTC. Translating gives CSASEAVTTYEQYF.

This clonotype was counted only a few times. This chain joins TRBV24-1 and TRBJ2-1, with D perhaps matching TRBD1 or TRBD2 (6 bases each). CDR3 length: 13 amino acids. The V gene's germline CDR1 is KGHDR and CDR2 SFDVKD. With 0 bases removed from V and 10 bases from J, the gap between germline ends came to 9 bases. The CDR3 is CATSDLRRGEQFF. For the CDR3, the DNA is TGTGCCACCAGTGATTTGCGGAGGGGGGAGCAGTTCTTC.

The rearrangement links TRBV4-1 to TRBJ2-7; D remains unclear. This CDR3 is 15 amino acids long. The germline CDR1 and CDR2 sequences are MGHRA and YSYEKL. Deletions cut 1 base from V and 2 bases from J, with 12 bases between. The CDR3 DNA follows: TGCGCCAGCAGCCAAGCCCTACGGGCCCCCTACGAGCAGTACTTC. This gives the protein CASSQALRAPYEQYF.

J is TRBJ2-2 and V is TRBV20-1, with D uncertain. The germline V gene encodes CDR1 DFQATT and CDR2 SNEGSKA (reference sequence). V lost 1 base to trimming and J lost 6 bases, with 6 bases between them. There are 12 residues in the CDR3. The CDR3 nucleotides read TGCAGTGCTAGAGCGGACCCCGGGGAGCTGTTTTTT. Its translation is CSARADPGELFF.

The chain uses TRBV5-4 and TRBJ2-5; D assignment may be TRBD1 or TRBD2 (5 bases each). Germline CDR1 is SGHNT and CDR2 is YYREEE (reference sequence). Trimming shortened V by 0 bases and J by 0 bases, and 24 bases separated the two germline ends. The CDR3 has 20 amino acids. The CDR3 DNA reads TGTGCCAGCAGCTTGGTCGTAGTTATGGTGGGACGACCGTACCAAGAGACCCAGTACTTC. Translating it yields CASSLVVVMVGRPYQETQYF.

The rearrangement joins TRBV20-1 to TRBJ2-2, with 8 bases that match TRBD1. There are 16 residues in the CDR3. CDR1 DFQATT and CDR2 SNEGSKA come from the germline V gene (reference sequence). Germline trimming cut 5 bases from V and 5 bases from J; bases unmatched to any gene: 13. CDR3 nucleotide sequence: TGCAGTGCTCGCGCGCCCGACAGGGGAAAGACCGGGGAGCTGTTTTTT. This encodes CSARAPDRGKTGELFF.